The rows below give T cell receptor beta chains drawn from one sample of a study of blood T cell repertoires in COVID-19. Here immunoSEQ multiplex PCR was the method, and the copy in TCRdb shows in-frame clones only, minus some. This table has approximately 90,000 clones, under 90% appearing once. The material sequenced was peripheral blood. The origin of the receptors is a woman in her seventies with acute or convalescent COVID-19. The CDR3 runs from the conserved cysteine through the conserved F or W. The D gene is left open where the match is weak.

d_call | v_call | cdr3_aa
TRBD1 | TRBV6-5 | CASRDRGFNEQFF
TRBD1 | TRBV6-5 | CASRTGDLPNQPQHF
- | TRBV28 | CASRENYGYTF
TRBD1 | TRBV27 | CASTSSRQGASTGANVLTF
- | TRBV5-1 | CASRRDSGANVLTF
TRBD2 | TRBV29-1 | CSVGTSSYEQYF
TRBD1 | TRBV18 | CASSPDRGPYEQYF
- | TRBV12-5 | CASGLWYSLGGRSNTGELFF
TRBD2 | TRBV11-3 | CASSFDASGRRELFF
- | TRBV29-1 | CSASPGGNNEKLFF
- | TRBV28 | CASSLLTGREGGYTF
TRBD1 | TRBV4-1 | CASRPQGKSSYNEQFF
TRBD1 | TRBV28 | CASRDRGSNYGYTF
TRBD1 | TRBV27 | CASSLHPGQGITEAFF
- | TRBV2 | CASRGGATSGYTF
- | TRBV12-3/TRBV12-4 | CASSQGGGQFF